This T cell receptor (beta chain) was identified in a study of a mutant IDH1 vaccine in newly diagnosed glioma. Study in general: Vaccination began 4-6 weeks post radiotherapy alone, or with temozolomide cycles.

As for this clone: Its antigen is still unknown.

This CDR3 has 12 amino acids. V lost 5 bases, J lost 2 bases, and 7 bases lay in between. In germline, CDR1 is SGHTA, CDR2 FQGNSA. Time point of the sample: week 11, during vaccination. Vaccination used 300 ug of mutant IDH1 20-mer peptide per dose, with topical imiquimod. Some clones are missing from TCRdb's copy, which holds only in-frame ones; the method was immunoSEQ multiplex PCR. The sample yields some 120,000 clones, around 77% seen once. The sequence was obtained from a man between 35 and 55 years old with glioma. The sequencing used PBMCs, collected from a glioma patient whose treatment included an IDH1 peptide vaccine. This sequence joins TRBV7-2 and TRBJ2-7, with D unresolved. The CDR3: CASSVTTYEQYF. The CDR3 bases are TGTGCCAGCAGCGTAACCACCTACGAGCAGTACTTC. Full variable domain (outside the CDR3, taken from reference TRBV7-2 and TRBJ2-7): GAGVSQSPSNKVTEKGKDVELRCDPISGHTALYWYRQSLGQGLEFLIYFQGNSAPDKSGLPSDRFSAERTGGSVSTLTIQRTQQEDSAVYLCASSVTTYEQYFGPGTRLTVT.